Listed below are T cell receptor beta chains from one sample, sequenced in a study of beta chain features in type 1 diabetes. The repertoire was sequenced with immunoSEQ multiplex PCR; TCRdb's copy has only in-frame clones and lacks some. Of about 650,000 clones listed, approximately 13% are singletons. Specimen: naive CD4+ T cells from blood. The receptors come from a man younger than 40 with type 1 diabetes. Each CDR3 is given with its conserved first and last residue. A D gene is named only where the DNA matches it firmly. The size of a clone is reported for some rows only, either as once, few or many, or as a class for expanded clones.

D: -; size: few; V: TRBV4-2; J: TRBJ2-1; CDR3: CASSRSGEHNEQFF; DNA: TGTGCCAGCAGCCGGTCAGGGGAACACAATGAGCAGTTCTTC
D: -; size: few; V: TRBV7-2; J: TRBJ2-7; CDR3: CASTRGGQGSYEQYF; DNA: TGTGCCAGCACCCGGGGCGGGCAGGGGTCCTACGAGCAGTACTTC
D: -; size: few; V: TRBV7-6; J: TRBJ2-4; CDR3: CASSLEAATSKNIQYF; DNA: TGTGCCAGCAGCTTAGAGGCGGCGACGTCCAAAAACATTCAGTACTTC
D: TRBD1; size: few; V: TRBV2; J: TRBJ2-7; CDR3: CASSPGQGSYEQYF; DNA: TGTGCCAGCAGTCCGGGACAGGGCTCCTACGAGCAGTACTTC
D: -; size: -; V: TRBV29-1; J: TRBJ1-1; CDR3: CSVAPPGTEAFF; DNA: TGCAGCGTTGCCCCCCCGGGAACTGAAGCTTTCTTT
D: TRBD1; size: few; V: TRBV19; J: TRBJ1-1; CDR3: CASSFQGATEAFF; DNA: TGTGCCAGTAGTTTCCAGGGGGCGACTGAAGCTTTCTTT
D: -; size: -; V: TRBV7-8; J: TRBJ1-2; CDR3: CASSLYEGTNYGYTF; DNA: TGTGCCAGCAGCTTATACGAGGGGACCAACTATGGCTACACCTTC
D: TRBD1; size: -; V: TRBV7-6; J: TRBJ2-7; CDR3: CASSIRQGRSEQYF; DNA: TGTGCCAGCAGCATCCGACAGGGAAGGAGCGAGCAGTACTTC
D: TRBD1; size: -; V: TRBV15; J: TRBJ1-6; CDR3: CATSRDPAGGSPLHF; DNA: TGTGCCACCAGCAGAGATCCTGCAGGGGGCTCACCCCTCCACTTT
D: -; size: few; V: TRBV5-4; J: TRBJ2-6; CDR3: CASSLARGAGANVLTF; DNA: TGTGCCAGCAGCTTGGCCCGCGGGGCTGGGGCCAACGTCCTGACTTTC
D: -; size: -; V: TRBV5-4; J: TRBJ1-1; CDR3: CASSLFQGTEAFF; DNA: TGTGCCAGCAGCTTGTTTCAGGGCACTGAAGCTTTCTTT
D: -; size: -; V: TRBV15; J: TRBJ2-7; CDR3: CATSRDSMGIPPEQYF; DNA: TGTGCCACCAGCAGAGATAGTATGGGAATCCCGCCTGAGCAGTACTTC
D: TRBD1; size: -; V: TRBV15; J: TRBJ1-2; CDR3: CATSKEKGQAYGYTF; DNA: TGTGCCACCAGCAAAGAGAAGGGACAGGCTTATGGCTACACCTTC
D: TRBD1; size: -; V: TRBV14; J: TRBJ2-1; CDR3: CASSRPRQGSYNEQFF; DNA: TGTGCCAGCAGCAGACCCCGACAGGGCTCCTACAATGAGCAGTTCTTC
D: -; size: -; V: TRBV2; J: TRBJ2-7; CDR3: CASSAVYEQYF; DNA: TGTGCCAGCAGCGCCGTCTACGAGCAGTACTTC
D: -; size: -; V: TRBV30; J: TRBJ1-4; CDR3: CAWSSGGEKLFF; DNA: TGTGCCTGGAGTTCCGGAGGTGAAAAACTGTTTTTT
D: TRBD2; size: -; V: TRBV9; J: TRBJ2-3; CDR3: CASSVEGSGGTGTDTQYF; DNA: TGTGCCAGCAGCGTAGAGGGTAGCGGGGGGACTGGCACAGATACGCAGTATTTT
D: -; size: -; V: TRBV28; J: TRBJ1-5; CDR3: CASSLSRSWDQPQHF; DNA: TGTGCCAGCAGTTTAAGCAGGAGCTGGGATCAGCCCCAGCATTTT
D: -; size: few; V: TRBV30; J: TRBJ1-3; CDR3: CAWSVVAGNTIYF; DNA: TGTGCCTGGAGTGTGGTGGCTGGAAACACCATATATTTT
D: -; size: -; V: TRBV29-1; J: TRBJ1-2; CDR3: CSVFDQVNYGYTF; DNA: TGCAGCGTTTTTGATCAAGTTAACTATGGCTACACCTTC
D: TRBD2; size: -; V: TRBV7-2; J: TRBJ2-1; CDR3: CASSSRLAGAYNEQFF; DNA: TGTGCCAGCAGCTCAAGACTAGCGGGGGCCTACAATGAGCAGTTCTTC
D: TRBD1; size: few; V: TRBV5-4; J: TRBJ1-2; CDR3: CASSLGGQANYGYTF; DNA: TGTGCCAGCAGCTTGGGAGGACAGGCTAACTATGGCTACACCTTC
D: -; size: -; V: TRBV29-1; J: TRBJ2-7; CDR3: CSVEVAGYEQYF; DNA: TGCAGCGTTGAAGTGGCCGGCTACGAGCAGTACTTC
D: -; size: few; V: TRBV5-6; J: TRBJ1-1; CDR3: CASSLAGRNTEAFF; DNA: TGTGCCAGCAGCTTGGCGGGAAGGAACACTGAAGCTTTCTTT
D: -; size: -; V: TRBV10-3; J: TRBJ2-1; CDR3: CAISESGRNEQFF; DNA: TGTGCCATCAGTGAGTCTGGGCGGAATGAGCAGTTCTTC
D: TRBD1; size: -; V: TRBV5-1; J: TRBJ1-5; CDR3: CASSWDGQGRQPQHF; DNA: TGCGCCAGCAGCTGGGATGGACAGGGGCGTCAGCCCCAGCATTTT
D: -; size: few; V: TRBV10-3; J: TRBJ1-5; CDR3: CAISELSNQPQHF; DNA: TGTGCCATCAGTGAGCTTAGCAATCAGCCCCAGCATTTT
D: -; size: -; V: TRBV6-6; J: TRBJ2-3; CDR3: CASSFGGRSTDTQYF; DNA: TGTGCCAGCAGCTTCGGGGGGCGTAGCACAGATACGCAGTATTTT
D: -; size: few; V: TRBV5-1; J: TRBJ2-3; CDR3: CASGGPNLNTDTQYF; DNA: TGCGCCAGCGGCGGACCGAATCTAAACACAGATACGCAGTATTTT
D: -; size: -; V: TRBV4-3; J: TRBJ1-4; CDR3: CASSQLKEEKLFF; DNA: TGCGCCAGCAGCCAACTTAAGGAAGAAAAACTGTTTTTT
D: -; size: few; V: TRBV10-3; J: TRBJ1-2; CDR3: CAISEVQLYGYTF; DNA: TGTGCCATCAGTGAAGTACAGCTCTATGGCTACACCTTC
D: TRBD1; size: -; V: TRBV4-3; J: TRBJ2-7; CDR3: CASSRSRDRVDEQYF; DNA: TGCGCCAGCAGCCGGTCCCGGGACAGGGTCGACGAGCAGTACTTC
D: TRBD1; size: few; V: TRBV7-9; J: TRBJ1-5; CDR3: CASSSTGGNQPQHF; DNA: TGTGCCAGCAGCTCGACAGGGGGCAATCAGCCCCAGCATTTT
D: -; size: -; V: TRBV10-3; J: TRBJ2-1; CDR3: CAISEKELPYNEQFF; DNA: TGTGCCATCAGTGAGAAGGAATTGCCCTACAATGAGCAGTTCTTC
D: -; size: few; V: TRBV9; J: TRBJ2-1; CDR3: CASSVAQGRYNEQFF; DNA: TGTGCCAGCAGCGTAGCTCAGGGGAGGTACAATGAGCAGTTCTTC
D: TRBD1; size: few; V: TRBV30; J: TRBJ1-6; CDR3: CAWSVFRQGDSPLHF; DNA: TGTGCCTGGAGTGTGTTTAGACAGGGCGATTCACCCCTCCACTTT
D: -; size: few; V: TRBV10-3; J: TRBJ2-2; CDR3: CAISESKGNQENTGELFF; DNA: TGTGCCATCAGTGAGTCGAAGGGTAACCAGGAGAACACCGGGGAGCTGTTTTTT
D: -; size: few; V: TRBV25-1; J: TRBJ1-5; CDR3: CASSLGSGNQPQHF; DNA: TGTGCCAGCAGTTTAGGGTCCGGCAATCAGCCCCAGCATTTT
D: TRBD1; size: few; V: TRBV18; J: TRBJ1-4; CDR3: CASSPEGAGNEKLFF; DNA: TGTGCCAGCTCACCGGAGGGGGCTGGGAATGAAAAACTGTTTTTT
D: -; size: -; V: TRBV4-2; J: TRBJ2-7; CDR3: CASSPPSRGASYEQYF; DNA: TGTGCCAGCAGCCCCCCATCCCGGGGGGCTTCCTACGAGCAGTACTTC
D: -; size: few; V: TRBV18; J: TRBJ1-6; CDR3: CASSPIGDNSPLHF; DNA: TGTGCCAGCTCACCAATAGGGGATAATTCACCCCTCCACTTT
D: -; size: few; V: TRBV15; J: TRBJ2-3; CDR3: CATFGGVVDTQYF; DNA: TGTGCCACCTTCGGCGGGGTTGTGGATACGCAGTATTTT
D: TRBD2; size: -; V: TRBV7-2; J: TRBJ2-1; CDR3: CASSLQRGSSEQFF; DNA: TGTGCCAGCAGCCTTCAGCGGGGGAGCAGTGAGCAGTTCTTC
D: -; size: -; V: TRBV11-3; J: TRBJ2-5; CDR3: CASSGLISGTQYF; DNA: TGTGCCAGCAGCGGACTCATTTCCGGGACCCAGTACTTC
D: -; size: -; V: TRBV29-1; J: TRBJ1-2; CDR3: CSAGQGQFNYGYTF; DNA: TGCAGCGCTGGCCAAGGACAGTTTAACTATGGCTACACCTTC
D: TRBD2; size: -; V: TRBV10-3; J: TRBJ2-3; CDR3: CAISESIGLAGDPDTQYF; DNA: TGTGCCATCAGTGAGTCGATAGGACTAGCGGGGGATCCGGATACGCAGTATTTT
D: TRBD2; size: -; V: TRBV9; J: TRBJ2-5; CDR3: CASSPGTTPETQYF; DNA: TGTGCCAGCAGCCCCGGGACTACCCCCGAGACCCAGTACTTC
D: -; size: -; V: TRBV14; J: TRBJ1-4; CDR3: CASSQGEALFF; DNA: TGTGCCAGCAGCCAAGGAGAAGCACTGTTTTTT
D: -; size: -; V: TRBV7-2; J: TRBJ2-1; CDR3: CASSLYRGNQFF; DNA: TGTGCCAGCAGCTTATATCGGGGAAACCAGTTCTTC
D: -; size: few; V: TRBV7-9; J: TRBJ1-3; CDR3: CASNPQSGNTFSSGNTIYF; DNA: TGTGCCAGCAACCCTCAAAGTGGGAACACCTTCAGCTCTGGAAACACCATATATTTT
D: TRBD1; size: -; V: TRBV29-1; J: TRBJ2-7; CDR3: CSVQRQGYEQYF; DNA: TGCAGCGTGCAACGACAGGGCTACGAGCAGTACTTC
D: -; size: few; V: TRBV5-1; J: TRBJ2-1; CDR3: CASSLEVLNNEQFF; DNA: TGCGCCAGCAGCTTGGAGGTGTTGAACAATGAGCAGTTCTTC
D: -; size: -; V: TRBV18; J: TRBJ2-6; CDR3: CASSRTSGANVLTF; DNA: TGTGCCAGCTCGCGTACCTCTGGGGCCAACGTCCTGACTTTC
D: TRBD1; size: few; V: TRBV9; J: TRBJ2-6; CDR3: CASSPDPGQGSGANVLTF; DNA: TGTGCCAGCAGCCCCGACCCGGGACAGGGCTCTGGGGCCAACGTCCTGACTTTC
D: -; size: few; V: TRBV18; J: TRBJ2-2; CDR3: CASSPLTGTGELFF; DNA: TGTGCCAGCTCACCCTTGACTGGGACCGGGGAGCTGTTTTTT